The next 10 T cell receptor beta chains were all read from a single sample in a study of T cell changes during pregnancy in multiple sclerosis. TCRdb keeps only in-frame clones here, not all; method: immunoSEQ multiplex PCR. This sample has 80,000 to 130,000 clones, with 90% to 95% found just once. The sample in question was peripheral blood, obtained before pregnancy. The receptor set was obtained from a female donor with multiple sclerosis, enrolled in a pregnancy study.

The CDR3 DNA reads as TGCGCCAGCAGCTCGGAGGGGGGGCCCCTCCTAGCCTACAATGAGCAGTTCTTC. Protein: CASSSEGGPLLAYNEQFF. The genes are TRBV4-1 and TRBJ2-1, with a tentative D call TRBD2 (7 bases). Germline loops: CDR1 MGHRA, CDR2 YSYEKL. V gave up 5 bases and J gave up 2 bases, with 22 bases separating them. The CDR3 totals 18 residues.

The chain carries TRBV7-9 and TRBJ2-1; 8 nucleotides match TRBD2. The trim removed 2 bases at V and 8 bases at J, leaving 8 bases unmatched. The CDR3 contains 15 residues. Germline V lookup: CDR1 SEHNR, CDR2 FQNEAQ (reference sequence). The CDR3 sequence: CASSLYSGTHYEQFF. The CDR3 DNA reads TGTGCCAGCAGCTTATATAGCGGGACCCACTATGAGCAGTTCTTC.

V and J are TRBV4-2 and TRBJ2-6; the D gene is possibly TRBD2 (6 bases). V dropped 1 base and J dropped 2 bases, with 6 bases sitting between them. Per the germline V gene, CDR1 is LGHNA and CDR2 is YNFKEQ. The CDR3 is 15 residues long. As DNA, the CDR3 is TGTGCCAGCAGCCAAGGACTAGCTGGGGCCAACGTCCTGACTTTC. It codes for CASSQGLAGANVLTF.

Written as DNA, the CDR3 is TGTGCCAGCAGTAGAACAGGGGGGACCTTCGAAAAACTGTTTTTT. Translation: CASSRTGGTFEKLFF. The chain links TRBV6-1 to TRBJ1-4; 8 bases line up with TRBD1. Germline CDR1 reads MNHNS; CDR2 reads SASEGT. This CDR3 has 15 residues. V trimming: 5 bases; J trimming: 8 bases; junction bases outside the gene matches: 10.

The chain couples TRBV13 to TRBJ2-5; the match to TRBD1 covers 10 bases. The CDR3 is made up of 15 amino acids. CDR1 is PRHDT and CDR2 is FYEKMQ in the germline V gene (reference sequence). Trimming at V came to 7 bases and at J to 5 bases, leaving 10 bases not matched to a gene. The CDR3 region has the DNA TGTGCCAGCACTTTAAGGGACAGGGGCACGGAGACCCAGTACTTC. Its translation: CASTLRDRGTETQYF.

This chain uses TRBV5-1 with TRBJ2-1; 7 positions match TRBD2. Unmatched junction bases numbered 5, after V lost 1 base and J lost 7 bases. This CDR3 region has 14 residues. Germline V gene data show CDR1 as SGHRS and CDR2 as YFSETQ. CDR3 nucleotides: TGCGCCAGCAGCTTGACCACTAGCGTGAATGAGCAGTTCTTC. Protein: CASSLTTSVNEQFF.

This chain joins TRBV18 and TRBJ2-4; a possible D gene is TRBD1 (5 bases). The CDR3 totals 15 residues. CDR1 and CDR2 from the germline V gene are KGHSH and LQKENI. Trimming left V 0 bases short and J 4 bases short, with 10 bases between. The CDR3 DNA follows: TGTGCCAGCTCACCACCGTCAGGGATAAAAAACATTCAGTACTTC. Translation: CASSPPSGIKNIQYF. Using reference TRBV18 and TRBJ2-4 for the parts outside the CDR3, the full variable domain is NAGVMQNPRHLVRRRGQEARLRCSPMKGHSHVYWYRQLPEEGLKFMVYLQKENIIDESGMPKERFSAEFPKEGPSILRIQQVVRGDSAAYFCASSPPSGIKNIQYFGAGTRLSVL.

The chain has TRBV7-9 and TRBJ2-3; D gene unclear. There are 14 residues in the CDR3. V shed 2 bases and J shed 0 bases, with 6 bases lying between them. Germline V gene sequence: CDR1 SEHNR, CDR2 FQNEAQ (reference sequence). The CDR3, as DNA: TGTGCCAGCAGCTTACGGGTTAGCACAGATACGCAGTATTTT. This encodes CASSLRVSTDTQYF.

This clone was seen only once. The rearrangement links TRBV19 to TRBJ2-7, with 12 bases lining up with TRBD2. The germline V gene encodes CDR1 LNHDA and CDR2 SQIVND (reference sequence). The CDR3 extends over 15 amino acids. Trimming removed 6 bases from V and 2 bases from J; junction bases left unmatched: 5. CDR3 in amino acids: CASSPTSGRTYEQYF. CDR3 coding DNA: TGTGCCAGTAGCCCAACTAGCGGGAGGACCTACGAGCAGTACTTC.

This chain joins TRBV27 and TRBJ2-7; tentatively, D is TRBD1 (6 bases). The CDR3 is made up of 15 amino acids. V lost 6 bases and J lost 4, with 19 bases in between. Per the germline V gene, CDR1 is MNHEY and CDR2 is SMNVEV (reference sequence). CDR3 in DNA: TGTGCCAGCAGCTTCCAAACAGGGAGAGGTTACGAGCAGTACTTC. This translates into CASSFQTGRGYEQYF.